This T cell receptor beta chain originates from a study of Ad26.COV2.S vaccination and SARS-CoV-2 variants. On the study more broadly: Intramuscular Ad26.COV2.S at 5x10^10 or 1x10^11 viral particles.

V was clipped by 0 bases and J by 5 bases; unmatched bases: 4. Germline CDR1 and CDR2: LGHDT and YNNKEL (reference sequence). CDR3 length equals 16 residues. Study-wide results and limits: Total T cell responses may have been underestimated by the TCR breadth and depth analyses. Compared with placebo recipients, vaccine recipients had higher spike-specific TCR breadth.

Described treatment: some 20 received Ad26.COV2.S at low or high dose, single or two shots; roughly five received placebo; per-sample allocation not given. Sampling took place 63 days after the first vaccine or placebo injection. As its vector, the vaccine had Ad26, which expressed Wuhan-strain SARS-CoV-2 spike. On this clone: Its antigen is currently unknown.

Profiling relied on immunoSEQ multiplex PCR, and the TCRdb table lists in-frame clones only, not all of them. Of about 400,000 clones listed, about 91% are singletons. This chain connects TRBV3-1 (or the pseudogene TRBV3-2) to TRBJ2-7, with TRBD2 matching 13 bases. The receptor was isolated from a person between 18 and 65 years old who received the Ad26.COV2.S COVID-19 vaccine or a placebo. The sequenced sample was peripheral blood, obtained in a trial of Ad26.COV2.S vaccine versus placebo. The DNA of the CDR3 is TGTGCCAGCAGCCAAGAACGACTAGCGGGAGGCAACGAGCAGTACTTC. Translated: CASSQERLAGGNEQYF.